The source of this T cell receptor beta chain is a study of blood T cells in healthy people across ages. V shed 5 bases, J shed 1 base, and the junction held 11 bases outside the gene matches. CDR3 length: 17 amino acids. Germline CDR1 SGHVS, CDR2 FNYEAQ. Together with a sample-barcoded 5' primer, a J-beta primer mix was included in a second PCR lasting about 7 to 11 cycles. With 12 random nucleotides, a template-switch adaptor tagged each individual cDNA molecule. TCRdb re-called the 5' RACE reads with MiXCR, one entry per CDR3 protein. The repertoire holds hundreds of thousands of distinct CDR3 sequences, roughly 34% seen once, with over 10% in the top ten. Ranging in age from about 6 to 90, the donors were healthy Caucasian individuals from Russia. PBMCs numbering at least 6.5 million were isolated per sample.

The V gene is TRBV7-6, the J gene TRBJ2-3, with 8 bases lining up with TRBD1. What was sequenced was blood. This receptor was obtained from a man between 18 and 35 years old in good health. CDR3 protein: CASSHRDRRGGTDTQYF. In DNA, the CDR3 is TGTGCCAGCAGCCACCGGGACAGGAGGGGGGGCACAGATACGCAGTATTTT.